This T cell receptor beta chain was sequenced in a study of blood T cell repertoires in COVID-19. In the study overall: Nucleic acid was either cDNA or gDNA, and it came from T cells, B-cell-depleted T cells, or PBMCs.

All enrollees were about 18 to 95 years old and from 24 US areas. Researchers sorted participants into cohorts using their self-reported clinical history. Each recovered donor of Cohort 3 presented with two negative PCRs, clearance, or symptom resolution. Using immunoSEQ multiplex PCR, the repertoire was profiled, and TCRdb retains in-frame clones only, with some absent. The sample lists around 180,000 clones, less than 85% occurring once. This CDR3 comprises 16 residues. CDR1 and CDR2 (germline): SNHLY, FYNNEI. V was shortened by 3 bases and J by 0 bases, with 12 bases between the two germline ends. The sequencing input was PBMCs or T cells enriched from blood (not recorded which). V is TRBV2 and J is TRBJ1-3; D not certain. This TCR derives from a man aged 50 or older who had recovered from COVID-19. As DNA, the CDR3 is TGTGCCAGCAGTGACCTTGCAGCGATCTCTGGAAACACCATATATTTT. Its translation is CASSDLAAISGNTIYF.